Presented here are 30 T cell receptor beta chains from one specimen sequenced in a study of shared clonotypes between healthy human individuals (dated by TCRdb to about 2020). CD8 naive samples were obtained by positive selection for CCR7 among CD45RO-negative cells, yielding a CD45RA+CCR7+ population from which TemRA cells were excluded. Libraries came from the immunoSEQ multiplex PCR assay. TCRdb retrieved this table from immuneACCESS and kept in-frame rearrangements only. Not all clones are present; in checked studies, unresolved V genes account for under half, and no reason is known for the remainder. Across this sample there are 550,000 to 600,000 clones, with roughly 98% seen only once. Together, the top ten hold 0.3% to 0.35% of the sample. The sample taken for sequencing was naive CD8+ T cells sorted from blood. What this sample's cell subset or site label stands for: CD45RA+CCR7+. All receptors derive from a man in his thirties or forties in good health.

CDR3 nucleotides: TGTGCCAGCAGCTTGGGGAGTGTCTCTGGGGCCAACGTCCTGACTTTC. Amino acids: CASSLGSVSGANVLTF. The gene calls are TRBV5-6 and TRBJ2-6; D uncertain. The length of the CDR3 is 16 residues. Trimming took 0 bases from V and 0 from J, leaving 7 bases between them. From germline, CDR1 is SGHDT and CDR2 YYEEEE. The full variable domain, with the rest looked up from reference TRBV5-6 and TRBJ2-6, is DAGVTQSPTHLIKTRGQQVTLRCSPKSGHDTVSWYQQALGQGPQFIFQYYEEEERQRGNFPDRFSGHQFPNYSSELNVNALLLGDSALYLCASSLGSVSGANVLTFGAGSRLTVL.

V usage is TRBV28 and J usage is TRBJ2-7, with D possibly TRBD2 on 5 matching bases. The V and J ends lost 5 bases and 2 bases respectively, with 10 bases between them. In germline, CDR1 is MDHEN, CDR2 SYDVKM. This CDR3 comprises 13 residues. The CDR3 nucleotides read TGTGCCAGCAGTAGCGGCCGAACCTACGAGCAGTACTTC. Translation: CASSSGRTYEQYF.

This chain uses TRBV7-2 with TRBJ1-2; 9 bases are shared with TRBD1. J gave up 2 bases and V 4 bases, and 5 bases lay outside the gene matches. The germline V gene encodes CDR1 SGHTA and CDR2 FQGNSA. This CDR3 region has 15 residues. CDR3 coding DNA: TGTGCCAGCAGCTCTACACAGGGGGCGAACTATGGCTACACCTTC. This encodes CASSSTQGANYGYTF.

The chain couples TRBV11-2 to TRBJ2-3; 8 positions match TRBD2. The CDR3 has 16 residues. The germline V gene encodes CDR1 SGHAT and CDR2 FQNNGV. V dropped 6 bases and J dropped 0; count of bases not matched to a gene: 8. The CDR3 DNA follows: TGTGCCAGCAGTGAAGCGGCGGGAGGAAGCACAGATACGCAGTATTTT. The encoded protein is CASSEAAGGSTDTQYF.

There are a few counts of this clone. V and J are TRBV6-5 and TRBJ2-2; 7 bases are a match to TRBD2. The V gene's germline CDR1 is MNHEY and CDR2 SVGAGI. Losses at the gene ends were 0 bases for V and 5 bases for J; bases not matched to a gene: 3. This CDR3 has 15 amino acids. The DNA for the CDR3 is TGTGCCAGCAGTTACTCTGCGGGAGCGACCGGGGAGCTGTTTTTT. Its translation is CASSYSAGATGELFF.

This chain connects TRBV11-2 to TRBJ2-5, with a possible D match to TRBD2 (6 bases). The germline V and J ends were trimmed by 2 bases and 5 bases, with 15 bases remaining between them. Germline V gives CDR1 SGHAT, CDR2 FQNNGV. This CDR3 contains 15 residues. CDR3 DNA: TGTGCCAGCAGCTTATTCCGGGAGAGCTGGGAGACCCAGTACTTC. Protein product: CASSLFRESWETQYF.

V is TRBV7-9 and J is TRBJ2-7, with D unclear. V was pared by 5 bases and J by 0 bases, with 14 bases between. The CDR3 sequence is 15 residues long. The germline V gene has CDR1 SEHNR and CDR2 FQNEAQ (reference sequence). In DNA form, the CDR3 reads TGTGCCAGCAGCCCCAGGACGGACCTCTCCTACGAGCAGTACTTC. It translates to CASSPRTDLSYEQYF.

V is TRBV18 and J is TRBJ2-5, with D possibly TRBD1 on 6 matching bases. Per germline, CDR1 KGHSH and CDR2 LQKENI. The CDR3 extends over 16 amino acids. The ends were cut back, 3 bases at V and 0 bases at J, with 14 bases in the middle. CDR3 sequence reads: CASSPIERTDQETQYF. The CDR3 nucleotides read TGTGCCAGCTCACCCATCGAGCGGACAGACCAAGAGACCCAGTACTTC.

The chain couples TRBV29-1 to TRBJ1-5; no definite D call. The CDR3 consists of 13 residues. Germline V gene lookup returns CDR1 SQVTM and CDR2 ANQGSEA. The germline V and J ends were trimmed by 2 bases and 1 base, with 6 bases remaining between them. CDR3 protein: CSVEMDSNQPQHF. CDR3 sequence (DNA): TGCAGCGTTGAAATGGACAGCAATCAGCCCCAGCATTTT.

The chain employs TRBV15 and TRBJ2-7, with D possibly being TRBD2 (5 bases). The CDR3 is 15 residues long. The germline V and J ends were trimmed by 3 bases and 5 bases, with 17 bases remaining between them. The V gene's germline CDR1 is LNHNV and CDR2 YYDKDF (reference sequence). The CDR3 is CATSRSGTIRDEQYF. CDR3 coding DNA: TGTGCCACCAGCAGGAGCGGAACAATAAGGGACGAGCAGTACTTC.

CDR3 protein: CASSPQGLVSGEQYF. Written as DNA, the CDR3 is TGTGCCAGCAGCCCGCAGGGACTAGTGTCGGGCGAGCAGTACTTC. The chain links TRBV14 to TRBJ2-7; TRBD2 matches 8 bases. CDR3 length equals 15 residues. The J segment lost 6 bases and the V segment lost 4 bases, leaving 11 bases of the junction unmatched. The germline CDR1 and CDR2 sequences are SGHDN and FVKESK.

CDR3 loop: CASSVFGTGLNTEAFF. The CDR3, as DNA: TGTGCCAGCAGCGTATTCGGGACAGGGCTAAACACTGAAGCTTTCTTT. This chain connects TRBV9 to TRBJ1-1; 9 bases align to TRBD1. Germline V gene lookup returns CDR1 SGDLS and CDR2 YYNGEE. The CDR3 sequence is 16 residues long. The trim removed 1 base at V and 2 bases at J, leaving 6 bases unmatched.

This clone appeared a single time. CDR3 in amino acids: CASSYRQGGISYEQYF. Here the CDR3 DNA reads TGTGCCAGCAGCTACAGACAGGGCGGGATCTCCTACGAGCAGTACTTC. The rearrangement uses TRBV11-2 and TRBJ2-7; D may be TRBD1 (7 bases). CDR1 and CDR2 (germline): SGHAT, FQNNGV. The CDR3 contains 16 residues. Trimming removed 4 bases at V and 0 bases at J, with 16 bases between.

The gene calls are TRBV27 and TRBJ1-1; no firm D call. Per the germline V gene, CDR1 is MNHEY and CDR2 is SMNVEV (reference sequence). V gave up 3 bases and J gave up 3 bases, with 11 bases separating them. The CDR3 has 14 residues. In DNA form, the CDR3 reads TGTGCCAGCAGTTTCACTAGGGTGTACACTGAAGCTTTCTTT. Translating it yields CASSFTRVYTEAFF.

The chain uses TRBV27 and TRBJ2-2; D tentatively fits TRBD1 or TRBD2 (5 bases each). The CDR3 has 11 residues. Looked up from germline, CDR1 is MNHEY and CDR2 is SMNVEV (reference sequence). V lost 5 bases and J lost 8, with 6 bases in between. Written as DNA, the CDR3 is TGTGCCAGCAGTGGGGGAGGGGAGCTGTTTTTT. It codes for CASSGGGELFF.

The chain links TRBV7-9 to TRBJ2-7; D is ambiguous. Germline CDR1 is SEHNR and CDR2 is FQNEAQ (reference sequence). This CDR3 comprises 15 residues. V was clipped by 4 bases and J by 2 bases, with 15 bases between them. The CDR3 is CASSSPRSAAYEQYF. CDR3 DNA: TGTGCCAGCAGCTCACCGAGATCGGCGGCCTACGAGCAGTACTTC.

The chain is built from TRBV14 and TRBJ2-7; the D is unclear. The germline V and J ends were trimmed by 2 bases and 4 bases, with 6 bases remaining between them. In germline, CDR1 is SGHDN, CDR2 FVKESK. The CDR3 extends over 12 amino acids. CDR3 region: CASSQISYEQYF. The CDR3 DNA sequence: TGTGCCAGCAGCCAAATTTCGTACGAGCAGTACTTC.

The chain uses TRBV7-9 and TRBJ1-1, with 12 nucleotides matching TRBD1. The germline V gene has CDR1 SEHNR and CDR2 FQNEAQ (reference sequence). The CDR3 has 16 residues. The V and J ends lost 5 bases and 4 bases, in that order; junction bases with no gene match: 8. As DNA, the CDR3 is TGTGCCAGCAGCAACCGGGACAGGGGGCCGGGCACTGAAGCTTTCTTT. This gives the protein CASSNRDRGPGTEAFF.

The chain links TRBV7-9 to TRBJ2-7, with D possibly matching TRBD2 (7 bases). Germline CDR1 SEHNR, CDR2 FQNEAQ (reference sequence). The V and J ends lost 5 bases and 5 bases respectively, with 19 bases between them. The CDR3 spans 15 residues. As DNA, the CDR3 is TGTGCCAGCAGCACCCCCCCGGGGGGCATCCACGAGCAGTACTTC. Translating gives CASSTPPGGIHEQYF.

The chain carries TRBV5-1 and TRBJ1-4, with D perhaps matching TRBD1 (6 bases). Germline loops: CDR1 SGHRS, CDR2 YFSETQ. This CDR3 has 17 residues. V was clipped by 0 bases and J by 0 bases, with 12 bases between them. The CDR3 nucleotides read TGCGCCAGCAGCTTGGATTGGACAGATGCAACTAATGAAAAACTGTTTTTT. It is translated as CASSLDWTDATNEKLFF.

The gene calls are TRBV11-2 and TRBJ2-5; D gene unclear. Trimming cost V 0 bases and J 3 bases, with 8 bases left between them. The germline V gene has CDR1 SGHAT and CDR2 FQNNGV. The CDR3 consists of 14 residues. This chain's CDR3 is CASSLEQSEETQYF. DNA for the CDR3: TGTGCCAGCAGCTTAGAACAGTCAGAAGAGACCCAGTACTTC.

The chain employs TRBV5-5 and TRBJ2-7; TRBD2 aligns across 11 bases. This CDR3 is built from 16 residues. V was clipped by 4 bases and J by 7 bases; unmatched bases: 13. Germline V gene lookup returns CDR1 SGHKS and CDR2 YYEKEE (reference sequence). This chain's CDR3 is CASSGASGRNYPEQYF. The DNA of the CDR3 is TGTGCCAGCAGCGGCGCTAGCGGGAGGAATTATCCGGAGCAGTACTTC. Looking up the rest from reference TRBV5-5 and TRBJ2-7 gives the full variable domain: DAGVTQSPTHLIKTRGQQVTLRCSPISGHKSVSWYQQVLGQGPQFIFQYYEKEERGRGNFPDRFSARQFPNYSSELNVNALLLGDSALYLCASSGASGRNYPEQYFGPGTRLTVT.

V is TRBV7-8 and J is TRBJ2-4; 8 bases are a match to TRBD1. The length of the CDR3 is 18 residues. The germline CDR1 and CDR2 sequences are SGHVS and FQNEAQ. With V trimmed by 1 base and J by 4 bases, 12 bases remained unmatched. DNA for the CDR3: TGTGCCAGCAGCTTAGAGGGGCCGGGACAGGCTTTTAAAAACATTCAGTACTTC. It codes for CASSLEGPGQAFKNIQYF.

The CDR3, as DNA: TGTGCCAGCTCACCCCTAAGGGGAGGGCCTTCAGATACGCAGTATTTT. Translating gives CASSPLRGGPSDTQYF. The rearrangement uses TRBV18 and TRBJ2-3; TRBD2 aligns across 7 bases. The J segment lost 4 bases and the V segment lost 3 bases, leaving 10 bases of the junction unmatched. This CDR3 is 16 amino acids long. CDR1 is KGHSH, CDR2 LQKENI, per germline.

This rearrangement joins TRBV6-1 to TRBJ2-7; 7 bases are a match to TRBD1. J gave up 3 bases and V 10 bases, and 9 bases lay outside the gene matches. The CDR3 extends over 13 amino acids. Germline CDR1 MNHNS, CDR2 SASEGT. CDR3 in amino acids: CATNRGGYYEQYF. As DNA, the CDR3 is TGTGCCACCAACAGGGGTGGCTACTACGAGCAGTACTTC.

CDR3 nucleotide sequence: TGTGCCTGGACCCTAACTGGACTATCGGAGACCCAGTACTTC. This encodes CAWTLTGLSETQYF. This rearrangement joins TRBV30 to TRBJ2-5, with D tentatively TRBD2 (6 bases). The CDR3 runs 14 residues. With 4 bases removed from V and 5 bases from J, the gap between germline ends came to 17 bases. CDR1 is GTSNPN, CDR2 SVGIG, per germline (reference sequence).

V and J are TRBV6-6 and TRBJ2-7, with TRBD1 matching over 10 bases. Germline loops: CDR1 MNHNY, CDR2 SVGAGI (reference sequence). The CDR3 is made up of 15 amino acids. Germline trimming cut 8 bases from V and 1 base from J; bases unmatched to any gene: 8. The CDR3 spells CASGDRGSESYEQYF. The CDR3 DNA follows: TGTGCCAGCGGGGACAGGGGATCTGAGTCCTACGAGCAGTACTTC.

The J gene is TRBJ1-4, the V gene TRBV5-4; maybe TRBD1 (5 bases). CDR3 length: 15 residues. Trimming took off 4 bases at V and 4 bases at J, with 14 bases between the two ends. CDR1 and CDR2 (germline): SGHNT, YYREEE (reference sequence). CDR3 protein: CASSTTGTDNEKLFF. CDR3 DNA: TGTGCCAGCAGCACCACCGGGACGGATAATGAAAAACTGTTTTTT. The complete variable domain, with remaining parts taken from reference TRBV5-4 and TRBJ1-4, reads ETGVTQSPTHLIKTRGQQVTLRCSSQSGHNTVSWYQQALGQGPQFIFQYYREEENGRGNFPPRFSGLQFPNYSSELNVNALELDDSALYLCASSTTGTDNEKLFFGSGTQLSVL.

The V gene is TRBV5-6, the J gene TRBJ2-1, with unresolved D. CDR1 is SGHDT and CDR2 is YYEEEE in the germline V gene. This CDR3 comprises 14 residues. The germline V and J ends were trimmed by 4 bases and 9 bases, with 17 bases remaining between them. CDR3 sequence: CASSLNDKSREQFF. In DNA, the CDR3 is TGTGCCAGCAGCCTAAATGACAAGTCACGTGAGCAGTTCTTC.

The chain links TRBV7-8 to TRBJ2-2, with 8 bases fitting TRBD1. The CDR3 sequence is 17 residues long. Germline V lookup: CDR1 SGHVS, CDR2 FQNEAQ. V lost 6 bases, J lost 1 base, and 10 bases stayed unmatched. CDR3 nucleotides: TGTGCCAGCAGTGTCCCACGACAGGGGATGAACACCGGGGAGCTGTTTTTT. The encoded protein is CASSVPRQGMNTGELFF.